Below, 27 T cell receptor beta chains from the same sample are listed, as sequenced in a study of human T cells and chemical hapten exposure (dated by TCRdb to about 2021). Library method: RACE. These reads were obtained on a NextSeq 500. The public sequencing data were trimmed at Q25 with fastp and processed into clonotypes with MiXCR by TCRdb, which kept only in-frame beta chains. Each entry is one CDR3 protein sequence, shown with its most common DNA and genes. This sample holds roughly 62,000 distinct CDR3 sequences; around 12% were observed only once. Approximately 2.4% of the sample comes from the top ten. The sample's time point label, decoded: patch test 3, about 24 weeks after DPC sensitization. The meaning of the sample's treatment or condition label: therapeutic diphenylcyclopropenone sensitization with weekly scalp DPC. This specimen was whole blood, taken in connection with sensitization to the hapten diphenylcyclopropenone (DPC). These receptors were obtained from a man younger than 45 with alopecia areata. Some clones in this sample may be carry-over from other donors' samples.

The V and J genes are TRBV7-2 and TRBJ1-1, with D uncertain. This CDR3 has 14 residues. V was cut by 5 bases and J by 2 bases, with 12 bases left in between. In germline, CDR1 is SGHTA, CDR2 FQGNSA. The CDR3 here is CASSRAGVNTEAFF. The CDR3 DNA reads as TGTGCCAGCAGCCGCGCCGGGGTTAACACTGAAGCTTTCTTT. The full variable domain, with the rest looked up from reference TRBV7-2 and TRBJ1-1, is GAGVSQSPSNKVTEKGKDVELRCDPISGHTALYWYRQSLGQGLEFLIYFQGNSAPDKSGLPSDRFSAERTGGSVSTLTIQRTQQEDSAVYLCASSRAGVNTEAFFGQGTRLTVV.

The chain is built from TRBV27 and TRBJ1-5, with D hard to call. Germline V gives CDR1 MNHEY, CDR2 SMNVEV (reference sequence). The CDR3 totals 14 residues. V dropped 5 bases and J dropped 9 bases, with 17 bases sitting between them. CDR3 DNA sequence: TGTGCCAGCAGTCAAAGGACGGGCTTAGGGCCCCAGCATTTT. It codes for CASSQRTGLGPQHF.

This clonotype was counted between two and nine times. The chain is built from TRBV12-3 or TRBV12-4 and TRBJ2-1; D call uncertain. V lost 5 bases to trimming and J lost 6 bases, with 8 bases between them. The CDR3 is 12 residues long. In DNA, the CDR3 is TGTGCCAGCAGTGCCCCGGGCAATGAGCAGTTCTTC. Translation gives CASSAPGNEQFF.

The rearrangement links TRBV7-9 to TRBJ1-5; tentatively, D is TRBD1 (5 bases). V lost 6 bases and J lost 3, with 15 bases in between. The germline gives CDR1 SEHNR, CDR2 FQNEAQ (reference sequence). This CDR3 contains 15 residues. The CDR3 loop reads CASSPPGDLNQPQHF. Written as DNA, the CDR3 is TGTGCCAGCAGTCCCCCCGGGGACCTCAATCAGCCCCAGCATTTT.

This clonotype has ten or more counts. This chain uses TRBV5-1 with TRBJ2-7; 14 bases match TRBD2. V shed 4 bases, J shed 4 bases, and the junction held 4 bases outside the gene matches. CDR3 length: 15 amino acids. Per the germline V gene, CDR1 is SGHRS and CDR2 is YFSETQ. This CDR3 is CASSPRTSGGYEQYF. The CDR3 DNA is TGCGCCAGCAGCCCAAGGACTAGCGGGGGGTACGAGCAGTACTTC.

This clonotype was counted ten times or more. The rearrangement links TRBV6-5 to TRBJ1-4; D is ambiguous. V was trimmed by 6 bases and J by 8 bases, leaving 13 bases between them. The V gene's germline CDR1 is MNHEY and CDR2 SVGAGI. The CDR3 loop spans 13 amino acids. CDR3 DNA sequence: TGTGCCAGCAGCCTCAGCAGGAGCGAAAAACTGTTTTTT. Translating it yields CASSLSRSEKLFF.

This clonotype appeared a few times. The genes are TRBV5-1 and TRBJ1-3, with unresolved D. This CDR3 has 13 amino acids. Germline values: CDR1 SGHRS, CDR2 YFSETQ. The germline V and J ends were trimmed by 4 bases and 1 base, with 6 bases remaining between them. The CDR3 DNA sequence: TGCGCCAGCAGCCCTTCTTCTGGAAACACCATATATTTT. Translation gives CASSPSSGNTIYF.

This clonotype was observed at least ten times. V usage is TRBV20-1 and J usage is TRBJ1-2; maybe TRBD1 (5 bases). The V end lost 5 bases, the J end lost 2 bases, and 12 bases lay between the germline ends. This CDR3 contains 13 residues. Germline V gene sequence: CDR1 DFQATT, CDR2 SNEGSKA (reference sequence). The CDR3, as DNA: TGCAGTGCTCGCGGGGGTCAAAACTATGGCTACACCTTC. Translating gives CSARGGQNYGYTF.

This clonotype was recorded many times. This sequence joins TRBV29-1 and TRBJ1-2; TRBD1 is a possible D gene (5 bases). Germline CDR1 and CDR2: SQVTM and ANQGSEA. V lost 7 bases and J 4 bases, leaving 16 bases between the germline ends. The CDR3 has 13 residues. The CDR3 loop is CSGFSRASYGYTF. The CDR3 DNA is TGCAGCGGGTTCAGCAGGGCGAGCTATGGCTACACCTTC.

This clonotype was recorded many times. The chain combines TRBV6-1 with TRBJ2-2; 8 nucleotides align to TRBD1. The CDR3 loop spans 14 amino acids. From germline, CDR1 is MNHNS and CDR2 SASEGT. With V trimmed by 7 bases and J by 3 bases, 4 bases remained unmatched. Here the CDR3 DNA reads TGTGCCAGCACCAAGGACAGGGACACCGGGGAGCTGTTTTTT. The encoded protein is CASTKDRDTGELFF.

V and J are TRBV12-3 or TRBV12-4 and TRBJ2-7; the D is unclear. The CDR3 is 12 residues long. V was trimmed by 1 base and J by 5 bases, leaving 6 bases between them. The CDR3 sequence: CASSLGPNEQYF. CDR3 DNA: TGTGCCAGCAGTTTAGGACCCAACGAGCAGTACTTC.

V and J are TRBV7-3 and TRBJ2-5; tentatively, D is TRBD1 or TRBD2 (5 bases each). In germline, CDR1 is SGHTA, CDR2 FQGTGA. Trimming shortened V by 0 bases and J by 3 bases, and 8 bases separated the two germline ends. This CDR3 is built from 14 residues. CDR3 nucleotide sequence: TGTGCCAGCAGCTTAACAAGGGACGAAGAGACCCAGTACTTC. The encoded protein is CASSLTRDEETQYF.

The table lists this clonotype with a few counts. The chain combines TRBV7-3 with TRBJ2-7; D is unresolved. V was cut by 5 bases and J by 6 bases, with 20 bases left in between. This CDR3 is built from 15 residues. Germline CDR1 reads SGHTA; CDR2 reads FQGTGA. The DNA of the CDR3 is TGTGCCAGCAGCCCCCAGGTCGAACCAACCGCCGAGCAGTACTTC. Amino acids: CASSPQVEPTAEQYF.

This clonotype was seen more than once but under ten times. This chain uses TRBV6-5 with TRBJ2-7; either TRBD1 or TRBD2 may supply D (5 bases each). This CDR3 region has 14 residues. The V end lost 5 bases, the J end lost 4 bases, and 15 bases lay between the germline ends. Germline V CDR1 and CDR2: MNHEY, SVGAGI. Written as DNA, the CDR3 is TGTGCCAGCAGTGGGACCAGGGAAGGTTACGAGCAGTACTTC. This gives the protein CASSGTREGYEQYF.

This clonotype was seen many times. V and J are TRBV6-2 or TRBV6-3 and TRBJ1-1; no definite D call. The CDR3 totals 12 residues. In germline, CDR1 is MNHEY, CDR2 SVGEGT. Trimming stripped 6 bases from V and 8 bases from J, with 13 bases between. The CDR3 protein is CASSRPTWEAFF. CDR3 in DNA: TGTGCCAGCAGCCGGCCGACATGGGAAGCTTTCTTT.

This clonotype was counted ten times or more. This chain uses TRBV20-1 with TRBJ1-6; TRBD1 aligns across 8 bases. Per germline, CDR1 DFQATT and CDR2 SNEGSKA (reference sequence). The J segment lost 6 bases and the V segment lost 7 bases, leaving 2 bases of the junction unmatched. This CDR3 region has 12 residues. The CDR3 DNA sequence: TGCAGTGTAGACAGGGGTAATTCACCCCTCCACTTT. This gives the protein CSVDRGNSPLHF.

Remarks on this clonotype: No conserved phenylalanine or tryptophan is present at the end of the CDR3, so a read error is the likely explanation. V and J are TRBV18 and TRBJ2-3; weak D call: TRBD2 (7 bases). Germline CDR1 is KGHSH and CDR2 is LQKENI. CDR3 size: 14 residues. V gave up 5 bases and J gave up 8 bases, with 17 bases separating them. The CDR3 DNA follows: TGTGCCAGCTCAAACGGGGGGCCCTTCGCTACGCAGTATTCT. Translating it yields CASSNGGPFATQYS.

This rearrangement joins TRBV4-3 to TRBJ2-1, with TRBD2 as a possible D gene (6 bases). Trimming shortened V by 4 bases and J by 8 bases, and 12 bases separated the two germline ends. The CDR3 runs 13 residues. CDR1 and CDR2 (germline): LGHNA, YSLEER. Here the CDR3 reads CASSRTGVDEQFF. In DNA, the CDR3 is TGCGCCAGCAGCCGCACGGGGGTTGATGAGCAGTTCTTC.

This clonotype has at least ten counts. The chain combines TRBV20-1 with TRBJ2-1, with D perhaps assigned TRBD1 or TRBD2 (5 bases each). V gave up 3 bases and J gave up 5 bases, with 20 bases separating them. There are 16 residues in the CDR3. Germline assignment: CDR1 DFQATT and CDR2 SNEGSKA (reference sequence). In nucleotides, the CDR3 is TGCAGTGCTAGTCCTACCGGGACCAAAGGAGACAATGAGCAGTTCTTC. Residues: CSASPTGTKGDNEQFF.

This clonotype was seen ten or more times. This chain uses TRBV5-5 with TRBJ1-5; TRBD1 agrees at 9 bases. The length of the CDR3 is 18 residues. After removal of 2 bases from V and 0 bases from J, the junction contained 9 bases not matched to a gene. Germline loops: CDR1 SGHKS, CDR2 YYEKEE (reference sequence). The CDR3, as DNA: TGTGCCAGCAGCTTTACCGGGACAGGGACTTATAGCAATCAGCCCCAGCATTTT. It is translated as CASSFTGTGTYSNQPQHF.

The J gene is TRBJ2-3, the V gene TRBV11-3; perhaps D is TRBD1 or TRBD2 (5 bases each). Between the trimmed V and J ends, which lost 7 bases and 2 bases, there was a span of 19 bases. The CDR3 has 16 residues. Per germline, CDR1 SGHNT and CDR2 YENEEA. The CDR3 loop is CASTLGLAGTTDTQYF. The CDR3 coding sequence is TGTGCCAGCACCCTAGGGCTAGCAGGGACCACAGATACGCAGTATTTT.

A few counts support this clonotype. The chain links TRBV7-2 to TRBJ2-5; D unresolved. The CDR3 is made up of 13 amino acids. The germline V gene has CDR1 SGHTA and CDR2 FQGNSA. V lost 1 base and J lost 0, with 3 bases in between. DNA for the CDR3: TGTGCCAGCAGCTTAGGACACCAAGAGACCCAGTACTTC. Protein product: CASSLGHQETQYF.

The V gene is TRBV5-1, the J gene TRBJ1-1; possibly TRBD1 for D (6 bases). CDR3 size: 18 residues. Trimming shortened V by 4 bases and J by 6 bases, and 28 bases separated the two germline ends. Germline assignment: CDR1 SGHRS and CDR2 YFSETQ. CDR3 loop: CASSTTIPTGLLVPEAFF. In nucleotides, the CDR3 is TGCGCCAGCAGCACCACAATACCGACAGGCCTTCTAGTTCCTGAAGCTTTCTTT.

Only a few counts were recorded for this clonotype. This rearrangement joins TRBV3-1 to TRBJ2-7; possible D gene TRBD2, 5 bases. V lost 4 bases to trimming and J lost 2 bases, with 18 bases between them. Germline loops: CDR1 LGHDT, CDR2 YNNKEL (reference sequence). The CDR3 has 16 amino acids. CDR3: CASSRRGGSATYEQYF. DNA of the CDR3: TGTGCCAGCAGCCGCCGAGGAGGCTCAGCAACCTACGAGCAGTACTTC.

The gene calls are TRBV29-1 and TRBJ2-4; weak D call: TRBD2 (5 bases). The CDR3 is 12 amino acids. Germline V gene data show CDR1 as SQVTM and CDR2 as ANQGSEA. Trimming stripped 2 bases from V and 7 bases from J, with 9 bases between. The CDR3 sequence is CSVELGGNIQYF. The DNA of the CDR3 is TGCAGCGTTGAACTCGGCGGGAACATTCAGTACTTC.

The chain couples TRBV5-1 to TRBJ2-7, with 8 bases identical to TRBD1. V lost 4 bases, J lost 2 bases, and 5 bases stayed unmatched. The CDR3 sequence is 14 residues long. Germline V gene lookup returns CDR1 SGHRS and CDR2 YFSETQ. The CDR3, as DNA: TGCGCCAGCAGCCCGCAGGGACAGGCCTACGAGCAGTACTTC. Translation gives CASSPQGQAYEQYF.

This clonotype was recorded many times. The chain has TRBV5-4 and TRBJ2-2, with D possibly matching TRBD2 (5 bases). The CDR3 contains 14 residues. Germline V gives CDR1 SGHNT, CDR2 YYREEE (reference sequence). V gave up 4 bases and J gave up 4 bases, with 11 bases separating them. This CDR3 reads CASSPGRGTGELFF. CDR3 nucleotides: TGTGCCAGCAGCCCAGGACGGGGCACCGGGGAGCTGTTTTTT.